This is a list of T cell receptor beta chains from one sample in a study of T cell changes during pregnancy in multiple sclerosis. Assay: immunoSEQ multiplex PCR; the TCRdb copy retains only in-frame clones and omits some. The sample includes over 100,000 clones, 92% seen only once; the top ten take about 1.5%. Sequenced here: peripheral blood, sampled in the third trimester of pregnancy. These receptors were obtained from a female donor with multiple sclerosis, enrolled in a pregnancy study. CDR3s include the opening cysteine and the closing phenylalanine or tryptophan. The order of the fields is J gene, D gene, clone size, V gene, CDR3 DNA, CDR3 protein. The D gene is left open where the match is weak. Clone sizes are given selectively: once, few, many, or a class where the clone is expanded.

J: TRBJ2-5
D: TRBD2
size: -
V: TRBV5-1
DNA: TGCGCCAGCAGCTTGCGGGGGGGACCGCAAGAGACCCAGTACTTC
CDR3: CASSLRGGPQETQYF

J: TRBJ1-3
D: -
size: -
V: TRBV28
DNA: TGTGCCAGCAGTCCCACCTGGAGACTTCGGGACACCATATATTTT
CDR3: CASSPTWRLRDTIYF

J: TRBJ2-7
D: TRBD1
size: -
V: TRBV6-1
DNA: TGTGCCAGCAGGAGGACAGGGGGCGCTGGTTACGAGCAGTACTTC
CDR3: CASRRTGGAGYEQYF

J: TRBJ2-5
D: TRBD2
size: -
V: TRBV27
DNA: TGTGCCAGCAAAGGGACTAGCGGAATGCAAGAGACCCAGTACTTC
CDR3: CASKGTSGMQETQYF

J: TRBJ1-1
D: -
size: -
V: TRBV7-9
DNA: TGTGCCAGCGCTCGGGGGGCAGCGAACACTGAAGCTTTCTTT
CDR3: CASARGAANTEAFF

J: TRBJ2-7
D: TRBD2
size: -
V: TRBV7-9
DNA: TGTGCCAGCAGCTTAGTTCTAGCGGAGGACTACGAGCAGTACTTC
CDR3: CASSLVLAEDYEQYF

J: TRBJ2-3
D: TRBD2
size: -
V: TRBV30
DNA: TGTGCCTGGAGTGATAGGACTAGCGGGGCCCCGCAGTATTTT
CDR3: CAWSDRTSGAPQYF

J: TRBJ2-1
D: -
size: -
V: TRBV2
DNA: TGTGCCAGCAGCCGAACTCGGGCGGGCAGACTCAATGAGCAGTTCTTC
CDR3: CASSRTRAGRLNEQFF

J: TRBJ2-2
D: -
size: -
V: TRBV18
DNA: TGTGCCAGCTCACCGAGGAGGCTTACGAACACCGGGGAGCTGTTTTTT
CDR3: CASSPRRLTNTGELFF

J: TRBJ1-1
D: TRBD1
size: -
V: TRBV5-1
DNA: TGCGCCAGCAGCTTTAGGACAGGGGCGCAGAACACTGAAGCTTTCTTT
CDR3: CASSFRTGAQNTEAFF

J: TRBJ2-7
D: -
size: -
V: TRBV11-3
DNA: TGTGCCAGCAGCCCAACACCCAACTACGAGCAGTACTTC
CDR3: CASSPTPNYEQYF

J: TRBJ2-5
D: -
size: -
V: TRBV9
DNA: TGTGCCAGCAGCGGGGGGGGCTACCAAGAGACCCAGTACTTC
CDR3: CASSGGGYQETQYF

J: TRBJ1-1
D: -
size: -
V: TRBV5-1
DNA: TGCGCCAGCAGCTTAGGCAGGGGCAGGAACACTGAAGCTTTCTTT
CDR3: CASSLGRGRNTEAFF

J: TRBJ2-7
D: TRBD2
size: -
V: TRBV11-1
DNA: TGTGCCAGCAGCTTAAGCGGGGGGACAAGGGTCCACGAGCAGTACTTC
CDR3: CASSLSGGTRVHEQYF

J: TRBJ1-6
D: TRBD1
size: -
V: TRBV5-1
DNA: TGCGCCAGCAGCATCGGGGGACAGGGTAGTTCACCCCTCCACTTT
CDR3: CASSIGGQGSSPLHF

J: TRBJ1-4
D: -
size: once
V: TRBV5-5
DNA: TGTGCCAGCAGCTTGGTCCGGGGGTTCAATGAAAAACTGTTTTTT
CDR3: CASSLVRGFNEKLFF

J: TRBJ1-1
D: -
size: -
V: TRBV5-1
DNA: TGCGCCAGCAGCCTTGGGGAGGGGAAAAAGATCACTGAAGCTTTCTTT
CDR3: CASSLGEGKKITEAFF

J: TRBJ1-1
D: -
size: -
V: TRBV7-2
DNA: TGTGCCAGCAGCCTCGTGAGGGCAGGGGATGCTTTCTTT
CDR3: CASSLVRAGDAFF

J: TRBJ2-2
D: -
size: -
V: TRBV6-4
DNA: TGTGCCAGCAGCGTATCCGACACCGGGGAGCTGTTTTTT
CDR3: CASSVSDTGELFF

J: TRBJ2-2
D: TRBD1
size: -
V: TRBV6-5
DNA: TGTGCCAGCAGCTACGGACAGGGACCCACCGGGGAGCTGTTTTTT
CDR3: CASSYGQGPTGELFF

J: TRBJ1-1
D: -
size: -
V: TRBV6-1
DNA: TGTGCCACCCCTCCGGACAGTTACACTGAAGCTTTCTTT
CDR3: CATPPDSYTEAFF

J: TRBJ2-2
D: TRBD2
size: -
V: TRBV9
DNA: TGTGCCAGCAGCGTCGGGACTAGCGGGGGGGCTGGGGAGCTGTTTTTT
CDR3: CASSVGTSGGAGELFF

J: TRBJ1-2
D: -
size: -
V: TRBV5-1
DNA: TGCGCCAGCAGCTTCACAGGTCTGTCTGGCTATGGCTACACCTTC
CDR3: CASSFTGLSGYGYTF

J: TRBJ2-3
D: -
size: once
V: TRBV1
DNA: TGCACCAGCAGCCAAGTGGGTCCAGCGGGAGAAGTCACAGATACGCAGTATTTT
CDR3: CTSSQVGPAGEVTDTQYF

J: TRBJ2-5
D: TRBD1
size: -
V: TRBV6-6
DNA: TGTGCCAGCCGTAAGACAGGGGACCAAGAGACCCAGTACTTC
CDR3: CASRKTGDQETQYF

J: TRBJ1-1
D: -
size: few
V: TRBV7-9
DNA: TGTGCCAGCAGCTTAGACTTAAACACTGAAGCTTTCTTT
CDR3: CASSLDLNTEAFF

J: TRBJ2-2
D: TRBD1
size: -
V: TRBV5-6
DNA: TGTGCCAGCACCACCCTGGGACAGGAGAACACCGGGGAGCTGTTTTTT
CDR3: CASTTLGQENTGELFF

J: TRBJ1-2
D: TRBD1
size: -
V: TRBV6-5
DNA: TGTGCCAGCAGTCGCTTCCGGGACAGGGATGGCTACACCTTC
CDR3: CASSRFRDRDGYTF

J: TRBJ2-5
D: -
size: -
V: TRBV7-8
DNA: TGTGCCAGCAGCTCGAATGGACAAAGACAAGAGACCCAGTACTTC
CDR3: CASSSNGQRQETQYF

J: TRBJ2-2
D: TRBD2
size: -
V: TRBV30
DNA: TGTGCCTGGAGTGGGGACGACAGGACTAGCGGGAGTTCGGCCGGGGAGCTGTTTTTT
CDR3: CAWSGDDRTSGSSAGELFF

J: TRBJ2-2
D: -
size: -
V: TRBV9
DNA: TGTGCCAGTACCCCCGGGGATTACACCGGGGAGCTGTTTTTT
CDR3: CASTPGDYTGELFF

J: TRBJ1-1
D: -
size: -
V: TRBV10-3
DNA: TGTGCCATCAGTGACAGGGGCACTGAAGCTTTCTTT
CDR3: CAISDRGTEAFF

J: TRBJ2-7
D: TRBD2
size: few
V: TRBV19
DNA: TGTGCCAGTAGTATTTCTAGCGGGAGACAGAACGAGCAGTACTTC
CDR3: CASSISSGRQNEQYF

J: TRBJ1-5
D: -
size: -
V: TRBV27
DNA: TGTGCCAGCAGTTTATTCTCGACAGGCGGCAATCAGCCCCAGCATTTT
CDR3: CASSLFSTGGNQPQHF

J: TRBJ1-3
D: TRBD1
size: once
V: TRBV30
DNA: TGTGCCTGGGATCCGGGACAGAGGGGAAACACCATATATTTT
CDR3: CAWDPGQRGNTIYF

J: TRBJ2-1
D: TRBD2
size: -
V: TRBV5-1
DNA: TGCGCCAGCAGCCCAGTTCGCCGTACTAGCGGGGGGACAATATACAATGAGCAGTTCTTC
CDR3: CASSPVRRTSGGTIYNEQFF

J: TRBJ1-1
D: TRBD1
size: -
V: TRBV7-9
DNA: TGTGCCAGCAGCCACTGGACAGGGTTGAACACTGAAGCTTTCTTT
CDR3: CASSHWTGLNTEAFF

J: TRBJ1-4
D: -
size: -
V: TRBV15
DNA: TGTGCCACCAGCAGAGATCTGAGTGAAAAACTGTTTTTT
CDR3: CATSRDLSEKLFF

J: TRBJ2-1
D: TRBD1
size: -
V: TRBV7-9
DNA: TGTGCCTTGACAGGGCCCAGCTCCTACAATGAGCAGTTCTTC
CDR3: CALTGPSSYNEQFF

J: TRBJ2-2
D: -
size: -
V: TRBV9
DNA: TGTGCCAGCAGCGTAGGCGGCCCCGGGGAGCTGTTTTTT
CDR3: CASSVGGPGELFF

J: TRBJ2-7
D: TRBD2
size: -
V: TRBV18
DNA: TGTGCCAGCTCACCCCGCCTACTAGCGGAGTCCTACGAGCAGTACTTC
CDR3: CASSPRLLAESYEQYF

J: TRBJ2-2
D: -
size: -
V: TRBV9
DNA: TGTGCCAGCAGCGCACCAGGAGGGGACCTCAACACCGGGGAGCTGTTTTTT
CDR3: CASSAPGGDLNTGELFF

J: TRBJ1-4
D: TRBD1
size: -
V: TRBV6-1
DNA: TGTGCCAGCACCCGGGACAGGGGAGGAGAAAAACTGTTTTTT
CDR3: CASTRDRGGEKLFF

J: TRBJ2-2
D: -
size: -
V: TRBV19
DNA: TGTGCCAGTAGCAGTCGACCCGGAGGCACCGGGGAGCTGTTTTTT
CDR3: CASSSRPGGTGELFF

J: TRBJ2-3
D: TRBD1
size: -
V: TRBV5-4
DNA: TGTGCCAGCAGCTTTCCTGGACAGGGGACCACAGATACGCAGTATTTT
CDR3: CASSFPGQGTTDTQYF

J: TRBJ1-2
D: -
size: -
V: TRBV5-1
DNA: TGCGCCAGCAGCTTGGGAGGGACTGATGGCTACACCTTC
CDR3: CASSLGGTDGYTF

J: TRBJ1-2
D: -
size: -
V: TRBV5-6
DNA: TGTGCCAGCAGCCCGATTTCAGGCAGGGATGGCTACACCTTC
CDR3: CASSPISGRDGYTF

J: TRBJ2-5
D: -
size: -
V: TRBV10-3
DNA: TGTGCCATCAGTGAAGCGGCGGCAGGGGCCGAGACCCAGTACTTC
CDR3: CAISEAAAGAETQYF

J: TRBJ1-3
D: TRBD1
size: -
V: TRBV30
DNA: TGTGCCTGGAGCGCTTACAGGGGTTCCGGAAACACCATATATTTT
CDR3: CAWSAYRGSGNTIYF

J: TRBJ2-3
D: TRBD2
size: once
V: TRBV13
DNA: TGTGCCAGCAGCCCCCTTAGCGGGGGGAGAGATACGCAGTATTTT
CDR3: CASSPLSGGRDTQYF